This TCR beta chain was sequenced in a study of CD8 T cells in ankylosing spondylitis. General study findings and limits: A TCR beta motif of fewer than ten highly homologous variants seemed to mark ankylosing spondylitis blood.

This clonotype turned up a few times. Antigen: not known. The trim removed 7 bases at V and 5 bases at J, leaving 15 bases unmatched. There are 18 residues in the CDR3. MiXCR, applied by TCRdb to the 5' RACE reads, yields one record per CDR3 protein. The data contain approximately 300,000 distinct CDR3 sequences, roughly 8% of them singletons. The rearrangement links TRBV12-3 or TRBV12-4 to TRBJ2-2; 11 bases match TRBD2. Specimen: blood, either unsorted or a sorted T cell fraction (not recorded which). This sequence was found in a male donor with ankylosing spondylitis. The CDR3 DNA is TGTGCCAGCACTCCCCCCGCACTAGCGGGAGCAGGGACCGGGGAGCTGTTTTTT. It codes for CASTPPALAGAGTGELFF.